This T cell receptor beta chain was identified during a study of OX40 agonist ivuxolimab in advanced cancers. The assay was immunoSEQ multiplex PCR, and TCRdb's table has in-frame clones only and misses some. The profile shows around 57,000 clones, roughly 84% of them singletons. V dropped 6 bases and J dropped 2; count of bases not matched to a gene: 3. CDR1 and CDR2 (germline): LGHNT, FRNRAP. The CDR3 totals 14 residues. Source: CD4+ or CD8+ T cells sorted from blood, taken in a trial of the OX40 agonist ivuxolimab. The V and J genes are TRBV12-5 and TRBJ2-3; 9 nucleotides agree with TRBD2. The receptor was isolated from an adult with an advanced solid tumor such as melanoma, head and neck, liver or kidney cancer. CDR3 protein: CASGLAGVTDTQYF. CDR3 sequence (DNA): TGTGCTAGTGGGTTAGCGGGAGTCACAGATACGCAGTATTTT.